This TCR beta chain was obtained from a study of blood T cell repertoires in COVID-19. Study as a whole: The United States, Italy and Spain provided the acute and convalescent COVID-19 samples.

In the study's own analysis: The authors estimated nucleated cell counts from reference gene primer amplification. Clones were sequenced by immunoSEQ multiplex PCR, and TCRdb holds only the in-frame ones, with some missing. V, J and clone size are those of that table, while D and trimming were read from the DNA. The repertoire holds tens of thousands of clones, with about nine tenths as singletons. Germline CDR1 reads LGHNA; CDR2 reads YNFKEQ. The CDR3 has 17 amino acids. The junction had 9 bases not matched to a gene; V was cut back by 5 bases and J by 5 bases. This chain links TRBV4-2 with TRBJ2-5; TRBD2 matches at 15 bases. Sequenced material: peripheral blood. The source is a woman aged 60-70 years with active COVID-19. The CDR3 coding sequence is TGTGCCAGCAGCGACGGGACTAGCGGGGGGCCGGGGGAGACCCAGTACTTC. Its protein is CASSDGTSGGPGETQYF.